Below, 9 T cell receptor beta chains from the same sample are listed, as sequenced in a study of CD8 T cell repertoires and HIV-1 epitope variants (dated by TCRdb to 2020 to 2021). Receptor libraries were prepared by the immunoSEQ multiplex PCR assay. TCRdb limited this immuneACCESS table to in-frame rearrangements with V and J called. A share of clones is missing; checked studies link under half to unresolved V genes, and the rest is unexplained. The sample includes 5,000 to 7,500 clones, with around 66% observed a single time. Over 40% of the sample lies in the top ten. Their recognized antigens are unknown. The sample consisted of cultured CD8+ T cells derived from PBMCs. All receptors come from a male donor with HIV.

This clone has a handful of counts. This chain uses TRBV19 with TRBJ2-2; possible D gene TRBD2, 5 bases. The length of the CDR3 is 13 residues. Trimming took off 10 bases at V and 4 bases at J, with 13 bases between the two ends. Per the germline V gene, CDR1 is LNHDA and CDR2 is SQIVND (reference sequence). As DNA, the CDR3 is TGTGCCACCGGACTTGTTCTCACCGGGGAGCTGTTTTTT. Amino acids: CATGLVLTGELFF.

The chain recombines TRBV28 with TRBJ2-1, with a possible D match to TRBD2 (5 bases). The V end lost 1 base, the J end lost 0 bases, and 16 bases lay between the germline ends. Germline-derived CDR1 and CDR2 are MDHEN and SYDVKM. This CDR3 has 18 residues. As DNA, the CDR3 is TGTGCCAGCAGTTTATCCTCCATTGGAGCGGACTCCTACAATGAGCAGTTCTTC. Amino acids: CASSLSSIGADSYNEQFF.

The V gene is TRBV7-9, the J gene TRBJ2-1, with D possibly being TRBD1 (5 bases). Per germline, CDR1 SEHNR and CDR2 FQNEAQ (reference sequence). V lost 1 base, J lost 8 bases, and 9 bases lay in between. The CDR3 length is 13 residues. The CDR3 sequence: CASSLVSRDEQFF. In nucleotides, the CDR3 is TGTGCCAGCAGCTTAGTTAGCAGGGATGAGCAGTTCTTC.

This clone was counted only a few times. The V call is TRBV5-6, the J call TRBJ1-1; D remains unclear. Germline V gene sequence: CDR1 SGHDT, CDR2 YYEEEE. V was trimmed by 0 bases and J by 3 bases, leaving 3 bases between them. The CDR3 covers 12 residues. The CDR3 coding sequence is TGTGCCAGCAGCTTGGTGGACACTGAAGCTTTCTTT. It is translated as CASSLVDTEAFF.

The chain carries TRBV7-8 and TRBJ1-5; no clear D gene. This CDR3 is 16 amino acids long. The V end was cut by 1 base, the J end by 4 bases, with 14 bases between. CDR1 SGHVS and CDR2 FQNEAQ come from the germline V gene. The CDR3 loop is CASSLEGFRRNQPQHF. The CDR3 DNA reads TGTGCCAGCAGCTTAGAAGGATTCCGCCGGAATCAGCCCCAGCATTTT.

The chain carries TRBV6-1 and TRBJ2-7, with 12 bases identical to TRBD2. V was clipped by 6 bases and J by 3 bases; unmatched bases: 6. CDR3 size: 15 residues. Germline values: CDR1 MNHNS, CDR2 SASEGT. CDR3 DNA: TGTGCCAGCAGCCCGTCGACTAGCGGGAGCTACGAGCAGTACTTC. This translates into CASSPSTSGSYEQYF.

The CDR3, as DNA: TGTGCCAGTAGTTTCTCCAGCGAAACCTACTACGAGCAGTACTTC. Residues: CASSFSSETYYEQYF. The J gene is TRBJ2-7, the V gene TRBV19; no definite D call. This CDR3 has 15 residues. Germline V lookup: CDR1 LNHDA, CDR2 SQIVND (reference sequence). V was trimmed by 5 bases and J by 3 bases, leaving 17 bases between them.

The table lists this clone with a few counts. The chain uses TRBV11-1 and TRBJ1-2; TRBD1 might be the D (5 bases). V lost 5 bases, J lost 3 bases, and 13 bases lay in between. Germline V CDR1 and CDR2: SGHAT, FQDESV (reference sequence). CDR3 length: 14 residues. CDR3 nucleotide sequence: TGTGCCAGCAGCCCTGGGACTTCTGACTATGGCTACACCTTC. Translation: CASSPGTSDYGYTF.

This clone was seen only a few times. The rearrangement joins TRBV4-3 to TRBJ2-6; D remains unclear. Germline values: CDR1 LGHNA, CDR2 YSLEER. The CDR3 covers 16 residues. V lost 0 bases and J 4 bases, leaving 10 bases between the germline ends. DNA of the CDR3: TGCGCCAGCAGCCAAGATTGGCAGGCCGGGGCCAACGTCCTGACTTTC. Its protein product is CASSQDWQAGANVLTF.